This entry is about one T cell receptor beta chain. This sample is drawn from a study of blood T cell repertoires in COVID-19. For the study at large: In each case, the material was cDNA or gDNA derived from T cells, B-cell-depleted T cells, or PBMCs.

Libraries were prepared by immunoSEQ multiplex PCR; TCRdb keeps only in-frame clonotypes and omits some of them. This sample has roughly 70,000 clones, with 91% found just once. Germline V lookup: CDR1 SQVTM, CDR2 ANQGSEA. V lost 4 bases to trimming and J lost 0 bases, with 12 bases between them. The CDR3 has 15 residues. This chain joins TRBV29-1 and TRBJ2-2; D gene ambiguous. The sequence was collected from a human donor with active COVID-19. The donor label of this sample is uncertain. The sample was peripheral blood. CDR3 in DNA: TGCAGCGTTGGTAGAAGATTATCGAACACCGGGGAGCTGTTTTTT. Protein sequence: CSVGRRLSNTGELFF.